A selection of T cell receptor beta chains follows, all from one sample in a study of cytomegalovirus exposure and HLA in healthy donors. The data were produced by immunoSEQ multiplex PCR, yet TCRdb's version contains in-frame clones alone and is incomplete. The data hold 100,000 to 150,000 clones, with approximately 81% observed a single time. The source material was PBMCs. The receptors were sampled from a man younger than 35 in good health and CMV-seropositive. CDR3s include the opening cysteine and the closing phenylalanine or tryptophan. D genes are given only for firm matches. Size is omitted from some rows. Given values are once, few, many or a class for expanded clones.

clone size: .
J gene: TRBJ1-5
D gene: .
V gene: TRBV30
CDR3 DNA: TGTGCCTGGAGTGTAGTGTTGCGCCATCAGCCCCAGCATTTT
CDR3 protein: CAWSVVLRHQPQHF

clone size: .
J gene: TRBJ2-5
D gene: TRBD2
V gene: TRBV5-1
CDR3 DNA: TGCGCCAGCAGCGACGGGACTAGCGGCCAGCAAGAGACCCAGTACTTC
CDR3 protein: CASSDGTSGQQETQYF

clone size: .
J gene: TRBJ2-3
D gene: .
V gene: TRBV30
CDR3 DNA: TGTGCCTGGAGTGTAGAGGGACTGCTCGGAGATACGCAGTATTTT
CDR3 protein: CAWSVEGLLGDTQYF

clone size: .
J gene: TRBJ2-5
D gene: .
V gene: TRBV30
CDR3 DNA: TGTGCCTGGAGTTTGGGCAGCCAAGAGACCCAGTACTTC
CDR3 protein: CAWSLGSQETQYF

clone size: .
J gene: TRBJ2-7
D gene: .
V gene: TRBV7-8
CDR3 DNA: TGTGCCAGCAGCTTATACAGGGCGGCCTACGAGCAGTACTTC
CDR3 protein: CASSLYRAAYEQYF

clone size: .
J gene: TRBJ1-6
D gene: .
V gene: TRBV28
CDR3 DNA: TGTGCCAGCAGTCGGAATTCACCCCTCCACTTT
CDR3 protein: CASSRNSPLHF

clone size: .
J gene: TRBJ2-1
D gene: .
V gene: TRBV9
CDR3 DNA: TGTGCCAGCAGCCCCGCGGGGTCCTACAATGAGCAGTTCTTC
CDR3 protein: CASSPAGSYNEQFF

clone size: .
J gene: TRBJ1-5
D gene: .
V gene: TRBV4-3
CDR3 DNA: TGCGCCAGCAGCCAAGAACCTGGCAGAAATCAGCCCCAGCATTTT
CDR3 protein: CASSQEPGRNQPQHF

clone size: .
J gene: TRBJ2-1
D gene: .
V gene: TRBV5-6
CDR3 DNA: TGTGCCAGCAGCTTGAATCTACAGGGATTCCTGGATGAGCAGTTCTTC
CDR3 protein: CASSLNLQGFLDEQFF

clone size: .
J gene: TRBJ2-7
D gene: .
V gene: TRBV11-2
CDR3 DNA: TGTGCCAGCAGCCCAAGCAGGGGCCCCTACGAGCAGTACTTC
CDR3 protein: CASSPSRGPYEQYF

clone size: few
J gene: TRBJ2-1
D gene: .
V gene: TRBV5-1
CDR3 DNA: TGCGCCAGCAGCTACTCAGTATGGGTAGGGGAAAATAATGAGCAGTTCTTC
CDR3 protein: CASSYSVWVGENNEQFF

clone size: .
J gene: TRBJ1-1
D gene: .
V gene: TRBV13
CDR3 DNA: TGTGCCAGCAGCTTAGAGTACGGTGAAGCTTTCTTT
CDR3 protein: CASSLEYGEAFF

clone size: .
J gene: TRBJ1-1
D gene: .
V gene: TRBV10-2
CDR3 DNA: TGCGCCAGCAGTAGCTTCCAGGGGATGAACACTGAAGCTTTCTTT
CDR3 protein: CASSSFQGMNTEAFF

clone size: .
J gene: TRBJ2-5
D gene: .
V gene: TRBV5-6
CDR3 DNA: TGTGCCAGCAGCTTGGTTCAGGGCTCGGAGACCCAGTACTTC
CDR3 protein: CASSLVQGSETQYF

clone size: .
J gene: TRBJ1-2
D gene: TRBD1
V gene: TRBV5-4
CDR3 DNA: TGTGCCAGCAGCTTGGGAGGACAGGGCCTCTATGGCTACACCTTC
CDR3 protein: CASSLGGQGLYGYTF

clone size: .
J gene: TRBJ1-2
D gene: TRBD1
V gene: TRBV18
CDR3 DNA: TGTGCCAGCTCAGGGGACAGGGCGAATGGCTACACCTTC
CDR3 protein: CASSGDRANGYTF

clone size: .
J gene: TRBJ2-7
D gene: TRBD1
V gene: TRBV7-9
CDR3 DNA: TGTTCCAGCAGCCCCTCGGGACAGGGGGGATCCTACGAGCAGTACTTC
CDR3 protein: CSSSPSGQGGSYEQYF

clone size: once
J gene: TRBJ2-1
D gene: TRBD2
V gene: TRBV5-4
CDR3 DNA: TGTGCCAGCAGCTTTAGCGGGGTCTCTTTCAATGAGCAGTTCTTC
CDR3 protein: CASSFSGVSFNEQFF

clone size: .
J gene: TRBJ1-6
D gene: .
V gene: TRBV18
CDR3 DNA: TGTGCCAGCTCACCAGGAGGTAATTCACCCCTCCACTTT
CDR3 protein: CASSPGGNSPLHF

clone size: .
J gene: TRBJ2-2
D gene: .
V gene: TRBV5-4
CDR3 DNA: TGTGCCAGCAGCTTGGACCACGGGAGCCAAAGGAGGGGGGAGCTGTTTTTT
CDR3 protein: CASSLDHGSQRRGELFF

clone size: .
J gene: TRBJ1-4
D gene: TRBD1
V gene: TRBV7-9
CDR3 DNA: TGTGCCAGCAGCTTAGTTCCCTTCAGGGGGGATCATGAAAAACTGTTTTTT
CDR3 protein: CASSLVPFRGDHEKLFF

clone size: .
J gene: TRBJ2-5
D gene: .
V gene: TRBV10-3
CDR3 DNA: TGTGCCATCAGTGGATCTAAGGGGGACGAAGAGACCCAGTACTTC
CDR3 protein: CAISGSKGDEETQYF

clone size: few
J gene: TRBJ2-1
D gene: .
V gene: TRBV10-3
CDR3 DNA: TGTGCCATCAGTGAGAGAACAGGGTCTGCGCAGTTCTTC
CDR3 protein: CAISERTGSAQFF

clone size: .
J gene: TRBJ1-1
D gene: TRBD1
V gene: TRBV7-8
CDR3 DNA: TGTGCCAGCAGCTTAGGGACAGGAGAGAACACTGAAGCTTTCTTT
CDR3 protein: CASSLGTGENTEAFF

clone size: .
J gene: TRBJ1-2
D gene: TRBD1
V gene: TRBV4-3
CDR3 DNA: TGCGCCAGCAGCCAAGATCACGTGACAGGGGCCGGCTACACCTTC
CDR3 protein: CASSQDHVTGAGYTF

clone size: .
J gene: TRBJ2-3
D gene: TRBD2
V gene: TRBV7-8
CDR3 DNA: TGTGCCAGCAGCGCGGAACTAGCGGGAGGTGGAATCAGCCCTGCAGATACGCAGTATTTT
CDR3 protein: CASSAELAGGGISPADTQYF